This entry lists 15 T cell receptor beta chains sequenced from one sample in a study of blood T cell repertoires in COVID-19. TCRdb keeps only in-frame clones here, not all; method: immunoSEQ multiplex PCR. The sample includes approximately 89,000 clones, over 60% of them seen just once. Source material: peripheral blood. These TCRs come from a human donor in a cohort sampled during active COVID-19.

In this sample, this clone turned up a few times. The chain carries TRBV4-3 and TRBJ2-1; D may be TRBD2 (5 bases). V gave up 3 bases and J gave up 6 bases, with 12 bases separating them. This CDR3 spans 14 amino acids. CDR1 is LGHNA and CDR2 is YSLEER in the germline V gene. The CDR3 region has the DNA TGCGCCAGCAGCCACACCATACTAGGCAATGAGCAGTTCTTC. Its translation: CASSHTILGNEQFF.

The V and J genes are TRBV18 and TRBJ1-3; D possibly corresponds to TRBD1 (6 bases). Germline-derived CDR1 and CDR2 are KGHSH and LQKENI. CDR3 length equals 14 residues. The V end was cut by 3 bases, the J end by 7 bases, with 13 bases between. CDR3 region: CASSPGQSPNTIYF. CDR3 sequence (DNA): TGTGCCAGCTCACCGGGACAATCGCCGAACACCATATATTTT.

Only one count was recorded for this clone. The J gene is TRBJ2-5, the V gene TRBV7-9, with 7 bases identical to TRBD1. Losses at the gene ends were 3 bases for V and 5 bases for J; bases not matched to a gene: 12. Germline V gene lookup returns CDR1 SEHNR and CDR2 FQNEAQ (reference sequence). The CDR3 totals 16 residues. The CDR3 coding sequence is TGTGCCAGCAGCTTGTGGACAGGCAACCGGGTGGAGACCCAGTACTTC. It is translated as CASSLWTGNRVETQYF.

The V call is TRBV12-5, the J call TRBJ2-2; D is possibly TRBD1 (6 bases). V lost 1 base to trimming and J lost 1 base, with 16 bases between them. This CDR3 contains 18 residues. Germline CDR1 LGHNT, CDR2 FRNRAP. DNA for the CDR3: TGTGCTAGTGGTTTGGCCCTCATGGGACAAAAGAACACCGGGGAGCTGTTTTTT. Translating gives CASGLALMGQKNTGELFF.

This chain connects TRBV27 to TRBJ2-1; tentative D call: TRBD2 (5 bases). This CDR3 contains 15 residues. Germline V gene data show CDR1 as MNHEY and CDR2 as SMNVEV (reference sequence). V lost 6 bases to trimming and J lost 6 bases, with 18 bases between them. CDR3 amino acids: CASSRRRGSSNEQFF. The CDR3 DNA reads TGTGCCAGCAGCCGACGACGGGGTTCTTCCAATGAGCAGTTCTTC.

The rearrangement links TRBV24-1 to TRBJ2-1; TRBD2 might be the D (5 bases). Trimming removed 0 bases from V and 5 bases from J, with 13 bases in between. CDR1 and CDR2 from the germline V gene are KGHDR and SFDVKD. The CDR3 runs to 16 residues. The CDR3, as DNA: TGTGCCACCAGTGATTTGTGGGGTAGCGACCACAATGAGCAGTTCTTC. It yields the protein CATSDLWGSDHNEQFF.

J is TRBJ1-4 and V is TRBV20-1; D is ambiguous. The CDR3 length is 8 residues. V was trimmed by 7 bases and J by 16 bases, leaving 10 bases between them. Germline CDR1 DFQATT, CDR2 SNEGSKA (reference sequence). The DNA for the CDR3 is TGCAGTGTCACCCCCGGGTTTTTT. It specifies CSVTPGFF.

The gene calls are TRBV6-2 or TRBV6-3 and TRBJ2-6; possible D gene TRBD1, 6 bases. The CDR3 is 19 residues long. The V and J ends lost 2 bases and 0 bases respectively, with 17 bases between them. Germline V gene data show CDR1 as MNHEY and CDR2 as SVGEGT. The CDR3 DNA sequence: TGTGCCAGCAGTTACCGTCACGAGACAGGAATCTCTGGGGCCAACGTCCTGACTTTC. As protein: CASSYRHETGISGANVLTF.

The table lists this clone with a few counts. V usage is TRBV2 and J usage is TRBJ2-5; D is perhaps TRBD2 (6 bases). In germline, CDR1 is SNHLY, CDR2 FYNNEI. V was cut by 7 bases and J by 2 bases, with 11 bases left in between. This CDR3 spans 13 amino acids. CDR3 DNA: TGTGCCAGCAATCGGGGGAGGCAAGAGACCCAGTACTTC. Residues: CASNRGRQETQYF.

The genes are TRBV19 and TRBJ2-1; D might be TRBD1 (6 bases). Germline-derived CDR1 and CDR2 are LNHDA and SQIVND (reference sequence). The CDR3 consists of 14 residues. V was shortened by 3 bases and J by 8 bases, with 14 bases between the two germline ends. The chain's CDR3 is CASSIQGSGYEQFF. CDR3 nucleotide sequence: TGTGCCAGTAGTATTCAGGGGAGCGGATATGAGCAGTTCTTC.

The CDR3 nucleotides read TGTGCCAGCAACATTCTGCGGGCGGGATTGGAGAACACTGAAGCTTTCTTT. Residues: CASNILRAGLENTEAFF. The V gene is TRBV28, the J gene TRBJ1-1, with D unresolved. V was pared by 7 bases and J by 1 base, with 22 bases between. This CDR3 spans 17 amino acids. From germline, CDR1 is MDHEN and CDR2 SYDVKM.

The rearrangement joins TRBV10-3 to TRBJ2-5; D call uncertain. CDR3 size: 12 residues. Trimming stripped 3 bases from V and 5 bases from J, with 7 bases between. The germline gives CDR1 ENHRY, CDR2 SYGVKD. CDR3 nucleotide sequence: TGTGCCATCAGTGACATCGGGGAGACCCAGTACTTC. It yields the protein CAISDIGETQYF.

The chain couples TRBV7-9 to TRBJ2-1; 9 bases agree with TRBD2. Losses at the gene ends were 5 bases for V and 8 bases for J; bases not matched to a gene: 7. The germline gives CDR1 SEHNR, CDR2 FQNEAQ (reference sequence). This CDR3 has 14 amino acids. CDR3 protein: CASSAGGPRHEQFF. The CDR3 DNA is TGTGCCAGCAGCGCGGGAGGGCCGCGGCATGAGCAGTTCTTC.

In nucleotides, the CDR3 is TGCAGCGCCGGACAGGGGATATTTCAGCATTTT. Amino acids: CSAGQGIFQHF. The rearrangement links TRBV29-1 to TRBJ1-5; 9 nucleotides agree with TRBD1. The CDR3 length is 11 residues. The V segment lost 7 bases and the J segment 13 bases; nucleotides outside the gene matches: 8. In germline, CDR1 is SQVTM, CDR2 ANQGSEA.

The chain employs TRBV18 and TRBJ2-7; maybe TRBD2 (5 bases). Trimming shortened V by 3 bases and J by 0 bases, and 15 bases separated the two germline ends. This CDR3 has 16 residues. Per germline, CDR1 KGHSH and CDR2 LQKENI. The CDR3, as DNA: TGTGCCAGCTCACCGTTCACAGCGGTTAGCTCCTACGAGCAGTACTTC. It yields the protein CASSPFTAVSSYEQYF.